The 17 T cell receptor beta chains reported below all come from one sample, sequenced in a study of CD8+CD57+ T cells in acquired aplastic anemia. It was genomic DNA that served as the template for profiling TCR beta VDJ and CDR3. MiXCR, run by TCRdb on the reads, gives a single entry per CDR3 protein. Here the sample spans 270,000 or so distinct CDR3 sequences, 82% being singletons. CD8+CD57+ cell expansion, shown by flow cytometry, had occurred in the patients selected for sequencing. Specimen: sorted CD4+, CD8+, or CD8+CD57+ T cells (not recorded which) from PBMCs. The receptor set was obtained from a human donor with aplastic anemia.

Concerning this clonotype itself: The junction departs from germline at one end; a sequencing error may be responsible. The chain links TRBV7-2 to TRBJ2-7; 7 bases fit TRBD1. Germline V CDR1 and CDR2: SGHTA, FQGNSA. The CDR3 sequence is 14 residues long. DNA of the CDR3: TGCGCCAGCAGCTTAGCGAGAGGGACAGACGAGCAGTACTTC. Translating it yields CASSLARGTDEQYF.

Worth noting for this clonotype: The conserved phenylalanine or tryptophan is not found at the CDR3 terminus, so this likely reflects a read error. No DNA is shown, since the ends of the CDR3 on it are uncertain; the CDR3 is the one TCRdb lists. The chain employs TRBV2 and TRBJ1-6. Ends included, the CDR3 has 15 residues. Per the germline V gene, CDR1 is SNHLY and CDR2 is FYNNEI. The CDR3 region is CASGVGGSYTPPFHP.

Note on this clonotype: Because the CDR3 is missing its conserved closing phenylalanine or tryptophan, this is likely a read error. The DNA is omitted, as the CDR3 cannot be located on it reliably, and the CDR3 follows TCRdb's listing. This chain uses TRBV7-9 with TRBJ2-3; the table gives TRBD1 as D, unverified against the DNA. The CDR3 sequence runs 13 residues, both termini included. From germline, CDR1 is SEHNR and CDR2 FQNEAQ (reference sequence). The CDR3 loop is CASSYERTGGQDD.

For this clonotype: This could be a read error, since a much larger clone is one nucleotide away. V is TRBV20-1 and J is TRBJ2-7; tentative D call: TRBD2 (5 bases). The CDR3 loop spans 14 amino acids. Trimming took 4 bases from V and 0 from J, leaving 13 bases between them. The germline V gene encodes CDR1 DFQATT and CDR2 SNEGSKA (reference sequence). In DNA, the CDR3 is TGCAGTGCTACCCCCGGGGATAGCTCCTACGAGCAGTACTTC. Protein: CSATPGDSSYEQYF.

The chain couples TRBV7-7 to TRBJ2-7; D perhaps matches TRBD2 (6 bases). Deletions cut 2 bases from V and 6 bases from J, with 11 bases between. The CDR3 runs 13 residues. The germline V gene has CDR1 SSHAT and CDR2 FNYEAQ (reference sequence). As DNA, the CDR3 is TGTGCCAGCAGCTTACATGGGGGGTCCGAGCAGTACTTC. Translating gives CASSLHGGSEQYF.

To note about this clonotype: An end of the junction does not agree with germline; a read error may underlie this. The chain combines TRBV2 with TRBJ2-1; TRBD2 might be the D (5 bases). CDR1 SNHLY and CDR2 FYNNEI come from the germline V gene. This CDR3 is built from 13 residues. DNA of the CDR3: TGTGCCAACGGGAAGAAACCCTACAATGGGCAGTTCTTC. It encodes CANGKKPYNGQFF.

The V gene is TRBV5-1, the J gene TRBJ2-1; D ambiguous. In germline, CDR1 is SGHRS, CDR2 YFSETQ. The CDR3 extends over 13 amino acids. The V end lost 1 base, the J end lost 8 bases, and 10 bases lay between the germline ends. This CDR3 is CASSLYGVDEQFF. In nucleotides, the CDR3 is TGCGCCAGCAGCTTGTACGGAGTCGATGAGCAGTTCTTC.

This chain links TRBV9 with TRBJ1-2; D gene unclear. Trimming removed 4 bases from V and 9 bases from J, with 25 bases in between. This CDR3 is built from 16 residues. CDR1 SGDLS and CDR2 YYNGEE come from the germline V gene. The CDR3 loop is CASSLDAQSLDDRYTF. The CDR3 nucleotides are TGTGCCAGCAGCTTAGACGCCCAGTCGCTCGATGATCGCTACACCTTC.

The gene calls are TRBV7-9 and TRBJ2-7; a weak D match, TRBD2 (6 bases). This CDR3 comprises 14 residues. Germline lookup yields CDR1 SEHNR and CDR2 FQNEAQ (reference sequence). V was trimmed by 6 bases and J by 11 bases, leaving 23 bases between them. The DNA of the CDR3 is TGTGCCAGCAGTTACGTGAAGGGTAACTGCGGGGAGTACTTC. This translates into CASSYVKGNCGEYF.

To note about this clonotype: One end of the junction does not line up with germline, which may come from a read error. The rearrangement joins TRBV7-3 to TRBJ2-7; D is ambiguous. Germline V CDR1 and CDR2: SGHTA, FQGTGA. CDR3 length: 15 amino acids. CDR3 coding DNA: TGCGCCAGCAGCCAAGGCCTTGCAGGTAGCTACACCTTCTACTTC. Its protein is CASSQGLAGSYTFYF. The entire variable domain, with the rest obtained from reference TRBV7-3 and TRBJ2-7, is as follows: GAGVSQTPSNKVTEKGKYVELRCDPISGHTALYWYRQSLGQGPEFLIYFQGTGAADDSGLPNDRFFAVRPEGSVSTLKIQRTERGDSAVYLCASSQGLAGSYTFYFGPGTRLTVT.

The CDR3 sequence: CATSRPDGYEQYF. In nucleotides, the CDR3 is TGTGCCACCAGCAGGCCGGACGGCTACGAGCAGTACTTC. The genes are TRBV15 and TRBJ2-7; no reliable D call. The CDR3 is made up of 13 amino acids. The ends were cut back, 3 bases at V and 3 bases at J, with 9 bases in the middle. Per germline, CDR1 LNHNV and CDR2 YYDKDF (reference sequence).

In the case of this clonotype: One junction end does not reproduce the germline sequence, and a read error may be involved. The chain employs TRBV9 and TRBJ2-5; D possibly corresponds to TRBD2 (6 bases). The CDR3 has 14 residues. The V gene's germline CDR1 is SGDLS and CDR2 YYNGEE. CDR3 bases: TGTGCCAGCAGCGTAGGGGGGGAACAAGCCACCCACTACTTC. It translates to CASSVGGEQATHYF.

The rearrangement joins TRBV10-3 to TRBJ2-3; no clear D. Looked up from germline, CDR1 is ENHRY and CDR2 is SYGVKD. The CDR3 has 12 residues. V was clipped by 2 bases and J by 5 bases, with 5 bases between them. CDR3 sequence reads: CAISENQDTQYF. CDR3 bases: TGTGCCATCAGTGAGAATCAAGATACGCAGTATTTT.

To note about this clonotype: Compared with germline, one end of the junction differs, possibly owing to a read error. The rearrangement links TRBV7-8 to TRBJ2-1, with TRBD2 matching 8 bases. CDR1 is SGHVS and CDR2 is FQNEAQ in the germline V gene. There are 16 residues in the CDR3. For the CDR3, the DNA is TGTGCCAGCAGCGTAGCGGGAAGTCCCGATTCGCAGTATCAGTTCTTC. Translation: CASSVAGSPDSQYQFF.

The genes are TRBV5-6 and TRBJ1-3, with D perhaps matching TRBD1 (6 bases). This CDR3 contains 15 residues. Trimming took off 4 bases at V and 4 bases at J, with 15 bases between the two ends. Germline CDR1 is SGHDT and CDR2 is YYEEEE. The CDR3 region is CASSPGGYTGNTIYF. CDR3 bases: TGTGCCAGCAGCCCCGGGGGCTACACCGGAAACACCATATATTTT.

In DNA form, the CDR3 reads TGTGCCAGCAGCTTGTCCAATCTGGGGCAGCAAGAGACCACCTTC. It is translated as CASSLSNLGQQETTF. This chain uses TRBV7-2 with TRBJ1-2; D might be TRBD1 (5 bases). CDR1 and CDR2 from the germline V gene are SGHTA and FQGNSA. There are 15 residues in the CDR3. Trimming removed 3 bases at V and 13 bases at J, with 24 bases between.

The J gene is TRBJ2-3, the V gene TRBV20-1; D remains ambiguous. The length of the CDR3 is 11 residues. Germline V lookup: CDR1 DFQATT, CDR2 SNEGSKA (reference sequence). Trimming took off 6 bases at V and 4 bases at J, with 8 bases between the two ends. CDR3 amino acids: CSAARADTQYF. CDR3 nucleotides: TGCAGTGCAGCACGGGCAGATACGCAGTATTTT.